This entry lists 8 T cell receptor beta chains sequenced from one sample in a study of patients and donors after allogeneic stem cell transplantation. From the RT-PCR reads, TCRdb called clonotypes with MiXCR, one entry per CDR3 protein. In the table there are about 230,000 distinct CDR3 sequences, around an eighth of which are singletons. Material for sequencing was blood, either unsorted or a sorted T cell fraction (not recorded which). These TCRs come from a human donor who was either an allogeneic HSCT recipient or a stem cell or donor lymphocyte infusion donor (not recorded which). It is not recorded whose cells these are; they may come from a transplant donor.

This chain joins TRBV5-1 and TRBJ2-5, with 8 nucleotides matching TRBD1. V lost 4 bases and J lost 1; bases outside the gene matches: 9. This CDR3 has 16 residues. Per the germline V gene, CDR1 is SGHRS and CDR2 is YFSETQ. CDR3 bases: TGCGCCAGCAGCCTTCTCGGACAGGGCGTCCAAGAGACCCAGTACTTC. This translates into CASSLLGQGVQETQYF.

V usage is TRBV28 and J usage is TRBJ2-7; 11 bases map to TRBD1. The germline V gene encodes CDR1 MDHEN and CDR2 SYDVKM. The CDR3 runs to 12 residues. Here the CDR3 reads CVTGTGGYEQYF. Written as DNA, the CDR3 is TGTGTCACCGGGACAGGGGGGTACGAGCAGTACTTC.

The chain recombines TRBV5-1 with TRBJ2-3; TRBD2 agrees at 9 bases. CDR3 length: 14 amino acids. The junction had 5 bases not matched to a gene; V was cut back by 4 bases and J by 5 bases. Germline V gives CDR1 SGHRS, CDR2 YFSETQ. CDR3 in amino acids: CASSGGRGIDTQYF. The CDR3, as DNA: TGCGCCAGCAGCGGCGGGAGGGGGATAGATACGCAGTATTTT. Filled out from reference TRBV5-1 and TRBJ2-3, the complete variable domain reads KAGVTQTPRYLIKTRGQQVTLSCSPISGHRSVSWYQQTPGQGLQFLFEYFSETQRNKGNFPGRFSGRQFSNSRSEMNVSTLELGDSALYLCASSGGRGIDTQYFGPGTRLTVL.

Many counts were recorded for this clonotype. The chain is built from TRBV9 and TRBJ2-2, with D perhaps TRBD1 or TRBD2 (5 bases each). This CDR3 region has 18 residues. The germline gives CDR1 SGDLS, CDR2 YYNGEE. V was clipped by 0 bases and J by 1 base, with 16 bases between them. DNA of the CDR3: TGTGCCAGCAGCGTAGATGCCCCGAGGGGCGGGAACACCGGGGAGCTGTTTTTT. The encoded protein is CASSVDAPRGGNTGELFF.

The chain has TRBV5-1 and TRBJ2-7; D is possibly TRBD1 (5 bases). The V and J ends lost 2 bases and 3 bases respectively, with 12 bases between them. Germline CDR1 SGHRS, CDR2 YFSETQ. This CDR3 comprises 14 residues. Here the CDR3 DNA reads TGCGCCAGCAGCTTCCTAGGACACCACTACGAGCAGTACTTC. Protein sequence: CASSFLGHHYEQYF.

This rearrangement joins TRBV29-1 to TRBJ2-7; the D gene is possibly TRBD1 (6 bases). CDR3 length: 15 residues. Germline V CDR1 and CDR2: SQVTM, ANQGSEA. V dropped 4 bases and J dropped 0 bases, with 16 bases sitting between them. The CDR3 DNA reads TGCAGCGTTGTTAAATCTACAGGGAGCTCCTACGAGCAGTACTTC. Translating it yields CSVVKSTGSSYEQYF.

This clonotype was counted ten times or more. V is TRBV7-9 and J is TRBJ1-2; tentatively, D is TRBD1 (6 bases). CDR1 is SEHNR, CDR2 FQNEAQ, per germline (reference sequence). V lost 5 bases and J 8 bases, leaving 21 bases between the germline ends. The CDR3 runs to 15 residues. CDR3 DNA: TGTGCCAGCAGCCCTAGCCTAACAGGGTTTGACGGCTACACCTTC. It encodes CASSPSLTGFDGYTF.

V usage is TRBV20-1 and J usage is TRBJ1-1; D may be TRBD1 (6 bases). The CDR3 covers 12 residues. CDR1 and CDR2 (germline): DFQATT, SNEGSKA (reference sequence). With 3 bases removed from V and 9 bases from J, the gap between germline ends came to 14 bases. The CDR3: CSASPQGKQAFF. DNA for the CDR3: TGCAGTGCTAGTCCACAGGGTAAACAAGCTTTCTTT.